These 18 T cell receptor beta chains were sequenced from one sample in a study of shared clonotypes between healthy human individuals. Measured with immunoSEQ multiplex PCR; TCRdb has only the in-frame clones, and not every one. The table lists 650,000 to 800,000 clones, 72% of them singletons, with under 2% in the top ten. Material for sequencing was memory CD4+ T cells sorted from blood. Subset indicated: CD45RA-negative fraction. These receptor sequences come from a woman between 25 and 40 years old in good health.

The chain links TRBV27 to TRBJ2-7; D may be TRBD1 (5 bases). The germline V and J ends were trimmed by 3 bases and 0 bases, with 9 bases remaining between them. Per the germline V gene, CDR1 is MNHEY and CDR2 is SMNVEV (reference sequence). This CDR3 is 14 amino acids long. CDR3 sequence reads: CASSFYRSSYEQYF. In DNA form, the CDR3 reads TGTGCCAGCAGTTTTTACAGGAGCTCCTACGAGCAGTACTTC.

The chain carries TRBV19 and TRBJ1-5, with 7 bases matching TRBD1. The CDR3 contains 20 residues. Germline-derived CDR1 and CDR2 are LNHDA and SQIVND (reference sequence). V lost 2 bases and J lost 0; bases outside the gene matches: 16. This CDR3 is CASSILSRGQTENSNQPQHF. The DNA for the CDR3 is TGTGCCAGTAGTATACTTTCTCGGGGACAGACAGAGAATAGCAATCAGCCCCAGCATTTT.

A word on this clone: At the DNA level, this CDR3 is encoded by other sequences in the same sample as well. V gene TRBV18 combines with J gene TRBJ2-1; D call uncertain. The germline V and J ends were trimmed by 3 bases and 7 bases, with 7 bases remaining between them. Germline CDR1 reads KGHSH; CDR2 reads LQKENI. CDR3 length equals 12 residues. The CDR3 region is CASSPPRNEQFF. As DNA, the CDR3 is TGTGCCAGCTCACCCCCGAGAAATGAGCAGTTCTTC.

The sample holds a few counts of this clone. This sequence joins TRBV10-1 and TRBJ2-3; D ambiguous. The CDR3 runs 13 residues. Germline CDR1 and CDR2: WNHNN and SYGVQD (reference sequence). Trimming cost V 6 bases and J 4 bases, with 11 bases left between them. The CDR3 bases are TGCGCCAGCAGCCTATTCCTGGCAGATACGCAGTATTTT. Translated, it gives CASSLFLADTQYF.

In nucleotides, the CDR3 is TGCAGCGTCAAGAGGGGGACTCCACGTACGGACATTCAGTACTTC. Translating it yields CSVKRGTPRTDIQYF. The V gene is TRBV29-1, the J gene TRBJ2-4; D tentatively fits TRBD1 or TRBD2 (6 bases each). This CDR3 region has 15 residues. CDR1 and CDR2 from the germline V gene are SQVTM and ANQGSEA. The V end lost 6 bases, the J end lost 8 bases, and 23 bases lay between the germline ends.

Worth noting for this clone: The sample carries other DNA sequences with the same CDR3. The chain employs TRBV6-1 and TRBJ1-2; D ambiguous. Trimming shortened V by 6 bases and J by 4 bases, and 12 bases separated the two germline ends. Looked up from germline, CDR1 is MNHNS and CDR2 is SASEGT. This CDR3 spans 13 amino acids. The CDR3 DNA follows: TGTGCCAGCAGCGGGCAGTTCTCCTATGGCTACACCTTC. This encodes CASSGQFSYGYTF.

The CDR3 sequence is CASSSQFPGEGEQYF. The CDR3 coding sequence is TGTGCCAGCAGTTCCCAGTTTCCAGGGGAGGGCGAGCAGTACTTC. This chain joins TRBV27 and TRBJ2-7; possible D gene TRBD2, 7 bases. Per germline, CDR1 MNHEY and CDR2 SMNVEV (reference sequence). The CDR3 runs 15 residues. V shed 4 bases and J shed 6 bases, with 19 bases lying between them.

This chain links TRBV2 with TRBJ2-1, with TRBD1 matching 8 bases. J was trimmed by 8 bases and V by 6 bases; bases with no gene match: 9. The germline CDR1 and CDR2 sequences are SNHLY and FYNNEI. This CDR3 is 14 amino acids long. Written as DNA, the CDR3 is TGTGCCAGCAGGGACAGGGAATGGGTTGATGAGCAGTTCTTC. Its translation is CASRDREWVDEQFF. The complete variable domain, with remaining parts taken from reference TRBV2 and TRBJ2-1, reads EPEVTQTPSHQVTQMGQEVILRCVPISNHLYFYWYRQILGQKVEFLVSFYNNEISEKSEIFDDQFSVERPDGSNFTLKIRSTKLEDSAMYFCASRDREWVDEQFFGPGTRLTVL.

The rearrangement links TRBV5-8 to TRBJ1-2, with unresolved D. This CDR3 contains 13 residues. Between the trimmed V and J ends, which lost 4 bases and 4 bases, there was a span of 11 bases. The germline CDR1 and CDR2 sequences are SGHTS and YDEGEE. CDR3 loop: CASSIREAYGYTF. The DNA of the CDR3 is TGTGCCAGCAGCATCCGGGAAGCCTATGGCTACACCTTC.

CDR3: CASSLRQGNYEQYF. The DNA for the CDR3 is TGTGCCAGCAGCTTGCGACAGGGGAACTACGAGCAGTACTTC. The V call is TRBV5-8, the J call TRBJ2-5, with 8 bases that match TRBD1. Near its end, the DNA agrees better with TRBJ2-7, so the J call may be wrong. Germline-derived CDR1 and CDR2 are SGHTS and YDEGEE. The CDR3 covers 14 residues.

V gene TRBV9 combines with J gene TRBJ2-1; unclear D gene. The CDR3 has 13 amino acids. Germline lookup yields CDR1 SGDLS and CDR2 YYNGEE. Between the trimmed V and J ends, which lost 0 bases and 8 bases, there was a span of 9 bases. For the CDR3, the DNA is TGTGCCAGCAGCGTAGAACTGGTTCATGAGCAGTTCTTC. Translating gives CASSVELVHEQFF.

V is TRBV2 and J is TRBJ2-1; no reliable D call. The CDR3 totals 14 residues. Trimming cost V 11 bases and J 5 bases, with 19 bases left between them. CDR1 is SNHLY and CDR2 is FYNNEI in the germline V gene. The chain's CDR3 is CASRLEVGNNEQFF. CDR3 nucleotides: TGTGCCTCACGCCTCGAAGTGGGTAACAATGAGCAGTTCTTC.

The chain recombines TRBV7-9 with TRBJ1-2, with a possible D match to TRBD1 (5 bases). The CDR3 contains 12 residues. Germline V gene sequence: CDR1 SEHNR, CDR2 FQNEAQ (reference sequence). Deletions cut 4 bases from V and 5 bases from J, with 8 bases between. The CDR3 region has the DNA TGTGCCAGCAGCTACGACAGTTATGGCTACACCTTC. Its protein product is CASSYDSYGYTF. Drawing the rest from reference TRBV7-9 and TRBJ1-2, the complete variable domain is DTGVSQNPRHKITKRGQNVTFRCDPISEHNRLYWYRQTLGQGPEFLTYFQNEAQLEKSRLLSDRFSAERPKGSFSTLEIQRTEQGDSAMYLCASSYDSYGYTFGSGTRLTVV.

The genes are TRBV28 and TRBJ1-5, with D uncertain. This CDR3 has 14 residues. The V gene's germline CDR1 is MDHEN and CDR2 SYDVKM. V lost 2 bases and J 9 bases, leaving 14 bases between the germline ends. The chain's CDR3 is CASSLPISGVPQHF. The CDR3 nucleotides read TGTGCCAGCAGTTTACCCATCTCCGGGGTGCCCCAGCATTTT.

The gene calls are TRBV2 and TRBJ1-4, with TRBD1 identical over 8 bases. The CDR3 has 14 residues. V dropped 6 bases and J dropped 7; count of bases not matched to a gene: 7. In germline, CDR1 is SNHLY, CDR2 FYNNEI. The CDR3 DNA reads as TGTGCCAGCAGAGGACAGGGTGGAAGTGAAAAACTGTTTTTT. This encodes CASRGQGGSEKLFF.

The chain links TRBV11-2 to TRBJ1-2; 7 positions match TRBD1. Germline V CDR1 and CDR2: SGHAT, FQNNGV. J gave up 6 bases and V 5 bases, and 6 bases lay outside the gene matches. There are 13 residues in the CDR3. The CDR3 region has the DNA TGTGCCAGCAGCAGGGGGCAGGGGGATGGCTACACCTTC. This sequence encodes CASSRGQGDGYTF. Complete variable domain (other parts from reference TRBV11-2 and TRBJ1-2): EAGVAQSPRYKIIEKRQSVAFWCNPISGHATLYWYQQILGQGPKLLIQFQNNGVVDDSQLPKDRFSAERLKGVDSTLKIQPAKLEDSAVYLCASSRGQGDGYTFGSGTRLTVV.

V gene TRBV2 combines with J gene TRBJ1-5; D not resolved. This CDR3 has 15 amino acids. Germline values: CDR1 SNHLY, CDR2 FYNNEI. V dropped 4 bases and J dropped 0 bases, with 10 bases sitting between them. In DNA, the CDR3 is TGTGCCAGCAGTGGGCAGGAGTATAGCAATCAGCCCCAGCATTTT. This translates into CASSGQEYSNQPQHF. Variable domain in full (rest from reference TRBV2 and TRBJ1-5): EPEVTQTPSHQVTQMGQEVILRCVPISNHLYFYWYRQILGQKVEFLVSFYNNEISEKSEIFDDQFSVERPDGSNFTLKIRSTKLEDSAMYFCASSGQEYSNQPQHFGDGTRLSIL.

This chain links TRBV19 with TRBJ2-2, with D possibly being TRBD2 (6 bases). The CDR3 is 17 residues long. Germline loops: CDR1 LNHDA, CDR2 SQIVND (reference sequence). V lost 6 bases to trimming and J lost 0 bases, with 17 bases between them. The CDR3 reads CASRPTAGYANTGELFF. As DNA, the CDR3 is TGTGCCAGTAGACCTACCGCGGGGTACGCGAACACCGGGGAGCTGTTTTTT.